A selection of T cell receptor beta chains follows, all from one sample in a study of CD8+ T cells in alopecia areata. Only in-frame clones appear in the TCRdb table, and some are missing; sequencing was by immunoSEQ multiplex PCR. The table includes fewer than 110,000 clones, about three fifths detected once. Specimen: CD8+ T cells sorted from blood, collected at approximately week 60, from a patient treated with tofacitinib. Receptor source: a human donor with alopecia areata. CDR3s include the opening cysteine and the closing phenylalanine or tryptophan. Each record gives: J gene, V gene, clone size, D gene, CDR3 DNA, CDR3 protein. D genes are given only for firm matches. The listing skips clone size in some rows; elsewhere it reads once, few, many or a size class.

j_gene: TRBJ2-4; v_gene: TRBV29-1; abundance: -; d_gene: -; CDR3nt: TGCAGCGTTGCCGGGGGAATGAAAAACATTCAGTACTTC; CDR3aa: CSVAGGMKNIQYF
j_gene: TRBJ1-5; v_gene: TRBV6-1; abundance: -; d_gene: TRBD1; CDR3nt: TGTGCCAGCTGGCCAGGGGGTTTTCAGCCCCAGCATTTT; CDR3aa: CASWPGGFQPQHF
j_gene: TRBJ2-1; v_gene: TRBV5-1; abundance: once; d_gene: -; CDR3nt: TGCGCCAGCAGCTTTCGCGGGGGCCACAATGAGCAGTTCTTC; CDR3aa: CASSFRGGHNEQFF
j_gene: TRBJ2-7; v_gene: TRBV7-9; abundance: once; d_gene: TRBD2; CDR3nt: TGTGCCAGCAGCCCAAGGACTAGCGGGGGTTACGAGCAGTACTTC; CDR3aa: CASSPRTSGGYEQYF
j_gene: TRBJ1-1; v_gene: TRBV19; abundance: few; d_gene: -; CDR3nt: TGTGCCAGTACGGTAGGGGAGACTGAAGCTTTCTTT; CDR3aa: CASTVGETEAFF
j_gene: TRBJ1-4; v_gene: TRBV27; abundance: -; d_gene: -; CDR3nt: TGTGCCAGCACAACCCCGGGACCGCGGAGTTCAAAACTGTTTTTT; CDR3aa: CASTTPGPRSSKLFF
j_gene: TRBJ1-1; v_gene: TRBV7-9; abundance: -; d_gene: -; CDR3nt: TGTGCCAGCAGCTTAGTGTCCCAGAGGAACACTGAAGCTTTCTTT; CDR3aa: CASSLVSQRNTEAFF
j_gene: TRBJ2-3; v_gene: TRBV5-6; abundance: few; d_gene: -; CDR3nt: TGTGCCAGCAGCGCGGGACGTTCCACGCAGTATTTT; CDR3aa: CASSAGRSTQYF
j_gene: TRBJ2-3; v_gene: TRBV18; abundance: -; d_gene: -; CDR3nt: TGTGCCAGCTCGCCTGGACAGACTAGCACAGATACGCAGTATTTT; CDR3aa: CASSPGQTSTDTQYF
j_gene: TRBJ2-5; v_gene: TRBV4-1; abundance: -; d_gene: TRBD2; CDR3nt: TGCGCCAGCAGCCCCCGGCGGGGGGAAGAGACCCAGTACTTC; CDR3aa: CASSPRRGEETQYF
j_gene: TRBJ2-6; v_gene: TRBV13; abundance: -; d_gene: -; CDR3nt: TGTGCCAGCAGCCCTAGTGGAGGTAACTCTGGGGCCAACGTCCTGACTTTC; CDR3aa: CASSPSGGNSGANVLTF
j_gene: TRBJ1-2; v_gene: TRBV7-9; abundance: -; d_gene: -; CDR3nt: TGTGCCAGCAGCTTAGAACCGCTCTATGGCTACACCTTC; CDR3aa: CASSLEPLYGYTF
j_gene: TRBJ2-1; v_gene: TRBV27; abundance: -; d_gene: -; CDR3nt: TGTGCCAGCAGGGACGCTACCTACAATGAGCAGTTCTTC; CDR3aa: CASRDATYNEQFF
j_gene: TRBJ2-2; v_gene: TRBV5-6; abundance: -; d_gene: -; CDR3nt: TGTGCCAGCAGCCCTGGGTCGGGTGGGGAGCTGTTTTTT; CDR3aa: CASSPGSGGELFF
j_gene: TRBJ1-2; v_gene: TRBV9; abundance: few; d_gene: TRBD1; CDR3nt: TGTGCCAGCAGCGTCTTGGGACAGGGTGAGGGCTATGGCTACACCTTC; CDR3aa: CASSVLGQGEGYGYTF
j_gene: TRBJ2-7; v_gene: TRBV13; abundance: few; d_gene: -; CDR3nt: TGTGCCAGCAGCTTAGGACAGGGCGAGCAGTACTTC; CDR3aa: CASSLGQGEQYF
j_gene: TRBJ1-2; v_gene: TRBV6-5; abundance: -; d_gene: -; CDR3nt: TGTGCCAGCAGTTTAGACAAGGCCTATGGCTACACCTTC; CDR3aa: CASSLDKAYGYTF
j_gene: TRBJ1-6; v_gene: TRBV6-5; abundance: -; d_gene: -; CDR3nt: TGTGCCAGCAGTTCCCTCTCGGGGGAGGGTTCACCCCTCCACTTT; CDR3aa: CASSSLSGEGSPLHF
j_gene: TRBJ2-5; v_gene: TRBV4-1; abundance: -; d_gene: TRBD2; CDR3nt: TGCGCCAGCAGCCAAGGGGGGGGAAAAGAGACCCAGTACTTC; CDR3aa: CASSQGGGKETQYF
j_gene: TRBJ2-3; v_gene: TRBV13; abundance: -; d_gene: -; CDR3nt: TGTGCCAGCAGCTCCCCCCTAGCCGGGGACACAGATACGCAGTATTTT; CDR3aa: CASSSPLAGDTDTQYF
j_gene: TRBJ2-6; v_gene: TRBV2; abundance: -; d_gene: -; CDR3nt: TGTGCCAGCAGGGCTGGGGCCAACGTCCTGACTTTC; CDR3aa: CASRAGANVLTF
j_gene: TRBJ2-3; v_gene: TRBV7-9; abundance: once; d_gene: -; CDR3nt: TGTGCCAGCAGCTTAACGTACATGGATTATATGACAGATACGCAGTATTTT; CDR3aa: CASSLTYMDYMTDTQYF
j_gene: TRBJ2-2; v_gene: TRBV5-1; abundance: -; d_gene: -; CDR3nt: TGCGCCAGCAGCTTGACCGTAATGAGGAACACCGGGGAGCTGTTTTTT; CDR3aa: CASSLTVMRNTGELFF
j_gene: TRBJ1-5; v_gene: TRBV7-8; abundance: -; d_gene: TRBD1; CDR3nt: TGTGCCAGCAGCCTCGGGACAGGGAGACAGCCCCAGCATTTT; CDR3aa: CASSLGTGRQPQHF
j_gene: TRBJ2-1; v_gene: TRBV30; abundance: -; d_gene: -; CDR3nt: TGTGCCTTGGGGCTTGAGGGTGAGCAGTTCTTC; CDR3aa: CALGLEGEQFF
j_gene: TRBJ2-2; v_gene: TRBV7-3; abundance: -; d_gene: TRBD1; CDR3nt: TGTGCCAGCAGCTGGACAGGGGGGAACACCGGGGAGCTGTTTTTT; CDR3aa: CASSWTGGNTGELFF
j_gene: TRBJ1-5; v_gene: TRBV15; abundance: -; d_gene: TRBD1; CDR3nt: TGTGCCACCAGCAAACAGGGGAACCAGCCCCAGCATTTT; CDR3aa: CATSKQGNQPQHF
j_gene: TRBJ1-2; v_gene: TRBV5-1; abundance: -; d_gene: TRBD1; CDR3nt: TGCGCCAGCAGCCCAATGGGACAGGGGACGGTAAACTATGGCTACACCTTC; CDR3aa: CASSPMGQGTVNYGYTF
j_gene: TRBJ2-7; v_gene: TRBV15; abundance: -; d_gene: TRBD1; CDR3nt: TGTGCCACCAGCAGAGGGGTCGGACAGGGGACCTACGAGCAGTACTTC; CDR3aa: CATSRGVGQGTYEQYF
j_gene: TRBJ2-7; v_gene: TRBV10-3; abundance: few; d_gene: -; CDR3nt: TGTGCCATCTTGGATGAAGGGGATAATCCGGGCGAGCAGTACTTC; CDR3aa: CAILDEGDNPGEQYF
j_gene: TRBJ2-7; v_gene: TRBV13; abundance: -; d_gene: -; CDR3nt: TGTGCCAGCAGTTACCCGACACAGGGAACCTACGAGCAGTACTTC; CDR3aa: CASSYPTQGTYEQYF
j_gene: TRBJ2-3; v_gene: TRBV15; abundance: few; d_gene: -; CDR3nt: TGTGCCACCAGCAGAGAATCCTCAGATACGCAGTATTTT; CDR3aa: CATSRESSDTQYF
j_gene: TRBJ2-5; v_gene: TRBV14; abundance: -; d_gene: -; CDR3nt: TGTGCCAGCAGCCAAGAGTGGGGACAAGAGACCCAGTACTTC; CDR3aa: CASSQEWGQETQYF
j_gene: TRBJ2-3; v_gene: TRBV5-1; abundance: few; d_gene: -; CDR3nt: TGCGCCAGCAGCTTGGCAATCCTAGATACGCAGTATTTT; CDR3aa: CASSLAILDTQYF
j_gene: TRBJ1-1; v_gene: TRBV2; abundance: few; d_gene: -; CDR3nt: TGTGCCAGCAGTGAAGCGGGGTCGGCCCGAGTATGGAACACTGAAGCTTTCTTT; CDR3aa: CASSEAGSARVWNTEAFF
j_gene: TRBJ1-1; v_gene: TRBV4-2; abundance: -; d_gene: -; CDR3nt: TGTGCCAGCAGCCAAGATCTTGCGGCGAACACTGAAGCTTTCTTT; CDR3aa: CASSQDLAANTEAFF
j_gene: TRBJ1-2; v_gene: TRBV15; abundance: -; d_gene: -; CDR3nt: TGTGCCACCAGCAGAGATACGGGGTCAGATGGCTACACCTTC; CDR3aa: CATSRDTGSDGYTF
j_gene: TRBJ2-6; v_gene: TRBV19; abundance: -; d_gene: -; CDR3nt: TGTGCCAGTAGTATAAGTGGCGAAGGGGCCAACGTCCTGACTTTC; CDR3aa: CASSISGEGANVLTF
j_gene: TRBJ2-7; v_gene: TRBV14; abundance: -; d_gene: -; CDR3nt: TGTGCCAGCAGCCAAGGCAGGAGCTCCTACGAGCAGTACTTC; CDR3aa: CASSQGRSSYEQYF
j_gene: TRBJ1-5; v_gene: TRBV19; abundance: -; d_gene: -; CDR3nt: TGTGCCAGTAGTCCACAAAATCAGCCCCAGCATTTT; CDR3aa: CASSPQNQPQHF
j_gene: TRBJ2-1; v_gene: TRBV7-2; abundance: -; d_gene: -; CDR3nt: TGTGCCAGCAGCTTATACACTTACAATGAGCAGTTCTTC; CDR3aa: CASSLYTYNEQFF
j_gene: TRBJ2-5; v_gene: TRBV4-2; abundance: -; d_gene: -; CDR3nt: TGTGCCAGCAGCCAAAGGGCCGAGGGAGAGACCCAGTACTTC; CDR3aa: CASSQRAEGETQYF
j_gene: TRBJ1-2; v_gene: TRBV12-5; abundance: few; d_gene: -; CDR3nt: TGTGCTAGTGGTTTGGATCTTTGGAGGGATGGCTACACCTTC; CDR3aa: CASGLDLWRDGYTF
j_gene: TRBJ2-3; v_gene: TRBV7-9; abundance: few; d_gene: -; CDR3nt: TGTGCCAGCAGCTCGGGATCGACAGATACGCAGTATTTT; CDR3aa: CASSSGSTDTQYF
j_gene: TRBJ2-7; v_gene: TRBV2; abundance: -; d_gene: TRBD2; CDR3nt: TGTGCCAGCAGTGGAGGACTAGCCTACGAGCAGTACTTC; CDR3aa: CASSGGLAYEQYF
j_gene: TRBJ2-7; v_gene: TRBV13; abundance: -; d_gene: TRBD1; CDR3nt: TGTGCCAGCACCGACAGGGGGAGAAACGAGCAGTACTTC; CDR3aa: CASTDRGRNEQYF
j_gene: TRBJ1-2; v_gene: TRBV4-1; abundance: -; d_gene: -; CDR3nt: TGCGCCAGCAGCCAAGAGCCAGGGGATGGCTACACCTTC; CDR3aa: CASSQEPGDGYTF
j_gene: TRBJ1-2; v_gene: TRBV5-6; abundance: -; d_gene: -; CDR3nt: TGTGCCAGCACTATGGGGGACTATGGCTACACCTTC; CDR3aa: CASTMGDYGYTF
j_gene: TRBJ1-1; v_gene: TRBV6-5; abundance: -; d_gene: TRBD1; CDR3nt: TGTGCCAGCAGCGAACAGGGGGCAAGAGCTTTCTTT; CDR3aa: CASSEQGARAFF
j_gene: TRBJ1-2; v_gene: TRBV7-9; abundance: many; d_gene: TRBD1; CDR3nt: TGTGCCAGCAGCTCTCAGGGGGCGCGGGGCTACACCTTC; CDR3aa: CASSSQGARGYTF
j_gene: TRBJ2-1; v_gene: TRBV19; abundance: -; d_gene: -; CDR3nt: TGTGCCAGTAGTATCGTAGGTTGGGTCGACAATGAGCAGTTCTTC; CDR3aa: CASSIVGWVDNEQFF
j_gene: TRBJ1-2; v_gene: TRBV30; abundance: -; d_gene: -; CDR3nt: TGTGCCTGGGAGGACGGGTTTGGCTACACCTTC; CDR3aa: CAWEDGFGYTF
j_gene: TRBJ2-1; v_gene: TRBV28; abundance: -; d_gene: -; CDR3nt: TGTGCCAGCAACCAATTCACGAGGAAGGTTTTGGACAATGAGCAGTTCTTC; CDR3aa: CASNQFTRKVLDNEQFF
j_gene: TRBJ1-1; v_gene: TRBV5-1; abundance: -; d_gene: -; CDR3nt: TGCGCCAGCAGCTCCGGGGGTCCTGAAGCTTTCTTT; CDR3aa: CASSSGGPEAFF
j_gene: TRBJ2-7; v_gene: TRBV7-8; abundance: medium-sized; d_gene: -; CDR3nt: TGTGCCAGCAGCCAGGCGGTGGACTGGGAGCAGTACTTC; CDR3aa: CASSQAVDWEQYF
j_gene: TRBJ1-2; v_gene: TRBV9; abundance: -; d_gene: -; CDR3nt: TGTGCCAGCAGCGGCGCCGGGACTTCCCCCTATGGCTACACCTTC; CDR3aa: CASSGAGTSPYGYTF
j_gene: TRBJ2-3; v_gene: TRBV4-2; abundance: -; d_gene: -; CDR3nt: TGTGCCGGATCAGGAGGGCTCCACGGGGATACGCAGTATTTT; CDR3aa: CAGSGGLHGDTQYF
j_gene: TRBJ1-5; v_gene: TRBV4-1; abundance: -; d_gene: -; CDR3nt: TGCGCCAGCAGCCAAGCGGGGGTTGGCAATCAGCCCCAGCATTTT; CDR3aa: CASSQAGVGNQPQHF
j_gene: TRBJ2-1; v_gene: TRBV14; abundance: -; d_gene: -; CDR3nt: TGTGCCAGCAGCCCCCTCCGTCGGGGCTCCTACAATGAGCAGTTCTTC; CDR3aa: CASSPLRRGSYNEQFF